This paragraph reports one T cell receptor beta chain. Its antigen is unknown. One base away there is no much larger clone; base qualities are not given. The data stem from a study of CD8 T cells in ankylosing spondylitis (dated 2017 in TCRdb). The study in broad terms: T cell receptor beta repertoires were profiled in healthy donors and ankylosing spondylitis patients so that disease-linked TCR variants could be found. The whole study cohort included 90 to 120 healthy donors and 25 ankylosing spondylitis patients. Peripheral blood samples were taken, and synovial fluid was additionally collected from ankylosing spondylitis patients.

CDR1 and CDR2 were assigned from the germline V gene as MNHEY and SVGAGI. There are 15 amino acids in the CDR3, from cysteine to phenylalanine inclusive. CDR3 DNA only is kept here, 45 bases in frame from base 1. V trim: 1 base; J trim: 0 bases; unmatched bases: 1. Points the paper makes about the study in general: The disease-linked clones were reported as significantly enriched in matched synovial fluid samples from ankylosing spondylitis patients. Some motif variants had previously been reported in the synovial fluid and blood of reactive arthritis patients, which suggests shared mechanisms of disease initiation. A TCR beta motif of 7 or 8 highly homologous amino acid variants appeared characteristic of blood from ankylosing spondylitis patients. A CD8+ phenotype was shown by the disease-linked clones, which were found at relatively low frequencies in peripheral blood.

Sequencing was performed on an Illumina HiSeq 2500. Quantitative 5'-RACE with molecular barcodes was the method used to prepare the TCR beta libraries. Concerning the study's data processing: A new computational method, built on a probabilistic model of VDJ rearrangement, was used to identify disease-linked TCR variants. TCRdb reprocessed the public reads (quality trimming at Q25 with fastp, clone calling with MiXCR) and kept in-frame beta chains. Rows matching on CDR3 protein sequence are summarized as one entry with the most common DNA and genes. The V and J calls were determined by TCRdb, not by the authors. This sample holds about 160,000 distinct CDR3 sequences; roughly 18% were observed only once. The ten largest clones add up to about 8.3% of the sample.

The receptor comes from a male donor with ankylosing spondylitis or in good health (not recorded which). Material for sequencing was blood, either unsorted or a sorted T cell fraction (not recorded which). The V gene is TRBV6-5 and the J gene is TRBJ2-3; TRBD2 aligns with 7 central bases. The CDR3 protein sequence reads: CASSYYGGSTDTQYF. The sequenced DNA: TGTGCCAGCAGTTACTACGGGGGGAGCACAGATACGCAGTATTTT.